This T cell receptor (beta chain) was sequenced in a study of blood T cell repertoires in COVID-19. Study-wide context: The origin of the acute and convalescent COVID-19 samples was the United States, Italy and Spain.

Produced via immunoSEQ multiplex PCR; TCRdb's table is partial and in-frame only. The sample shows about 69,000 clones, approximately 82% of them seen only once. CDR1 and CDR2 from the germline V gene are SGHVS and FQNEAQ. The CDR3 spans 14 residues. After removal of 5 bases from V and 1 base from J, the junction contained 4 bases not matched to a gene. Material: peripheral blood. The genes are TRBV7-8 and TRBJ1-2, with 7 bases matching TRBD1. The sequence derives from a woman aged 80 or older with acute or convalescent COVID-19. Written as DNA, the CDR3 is TGTGCCAGCAGCCTGACAGGGCTTAACTATGGCTACACCTTC. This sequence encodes CASSLTGLNYGYTF.